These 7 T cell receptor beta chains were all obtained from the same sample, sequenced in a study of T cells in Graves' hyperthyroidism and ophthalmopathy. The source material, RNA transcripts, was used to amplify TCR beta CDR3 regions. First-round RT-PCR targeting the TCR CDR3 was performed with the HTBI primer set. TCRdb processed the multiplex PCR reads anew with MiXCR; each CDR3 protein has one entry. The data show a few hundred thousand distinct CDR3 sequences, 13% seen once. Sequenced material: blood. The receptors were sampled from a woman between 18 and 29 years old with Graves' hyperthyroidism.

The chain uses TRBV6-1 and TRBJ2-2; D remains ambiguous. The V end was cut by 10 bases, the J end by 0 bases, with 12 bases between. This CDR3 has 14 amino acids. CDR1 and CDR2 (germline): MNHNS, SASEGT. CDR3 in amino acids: CATSWITNTGELFF. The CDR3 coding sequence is TGTGCCACGAGCTGGATAACGAACACCGGGGAGCTGTTTTTT.

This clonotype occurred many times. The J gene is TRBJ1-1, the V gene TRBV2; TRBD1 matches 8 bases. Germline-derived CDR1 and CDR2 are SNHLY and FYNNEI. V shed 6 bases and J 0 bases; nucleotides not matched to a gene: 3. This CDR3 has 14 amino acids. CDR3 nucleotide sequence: TGTGCCAGCAGGGAGGACAGGGTGAACACTGAAGCTTTCTTT. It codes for CASREDRVNTEAFF.

The CDR3 DNA sequence: TGTGCCAGCAGCCCTCCGGGGACAGGGCCAAGCTACACCTTC. Translated: CASSPPGTGPSYTF. The chain uses TRBV3-1 and TRBJ1-2, with 9 positions matching TRBD1. The CDR3 totals 14 residues. The germline CDR1 and CDR2 sequences are LGHDT and YNNKEL (reference sequence). The junction had 9 bases not matched to a gene; V was cut back by 4 bases and J by 9 bases.

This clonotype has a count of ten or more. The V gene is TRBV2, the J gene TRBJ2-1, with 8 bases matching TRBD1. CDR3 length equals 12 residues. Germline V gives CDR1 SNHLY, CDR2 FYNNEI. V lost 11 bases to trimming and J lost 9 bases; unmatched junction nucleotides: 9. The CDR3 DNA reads TGTGCCTACTGGACAGGGACGGGTGAGCAGTTCTTC. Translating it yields CAYWTGTGEQFF.

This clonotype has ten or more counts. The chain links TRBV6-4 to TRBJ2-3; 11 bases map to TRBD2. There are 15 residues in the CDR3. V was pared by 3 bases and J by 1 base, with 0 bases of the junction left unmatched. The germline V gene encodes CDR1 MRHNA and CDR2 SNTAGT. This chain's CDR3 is CASSETSGGTDTQYF. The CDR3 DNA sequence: TGTGCCAGCAGTGAGACTAGCGGGGGCACAGATACGCAGTATTTT.

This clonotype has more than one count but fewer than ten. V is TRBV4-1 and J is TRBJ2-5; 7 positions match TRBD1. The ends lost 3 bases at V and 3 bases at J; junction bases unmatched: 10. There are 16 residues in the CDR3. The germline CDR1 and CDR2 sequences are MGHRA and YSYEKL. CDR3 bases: TGCGCCAGCAGCCAGTTGGGTTGGGGACAGAAAGAGACCCAGTACTTC. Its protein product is CASSQLGWGQKETQYF.

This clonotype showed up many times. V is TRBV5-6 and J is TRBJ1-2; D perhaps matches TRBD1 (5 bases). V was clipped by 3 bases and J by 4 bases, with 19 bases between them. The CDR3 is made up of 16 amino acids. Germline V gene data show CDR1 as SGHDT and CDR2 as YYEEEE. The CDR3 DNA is TGTGCCAGCAGCTGGGGCGAGATCCTCTTCACCTATGGCTACACCTTC. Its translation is CASSWGEILFTYGYTF.